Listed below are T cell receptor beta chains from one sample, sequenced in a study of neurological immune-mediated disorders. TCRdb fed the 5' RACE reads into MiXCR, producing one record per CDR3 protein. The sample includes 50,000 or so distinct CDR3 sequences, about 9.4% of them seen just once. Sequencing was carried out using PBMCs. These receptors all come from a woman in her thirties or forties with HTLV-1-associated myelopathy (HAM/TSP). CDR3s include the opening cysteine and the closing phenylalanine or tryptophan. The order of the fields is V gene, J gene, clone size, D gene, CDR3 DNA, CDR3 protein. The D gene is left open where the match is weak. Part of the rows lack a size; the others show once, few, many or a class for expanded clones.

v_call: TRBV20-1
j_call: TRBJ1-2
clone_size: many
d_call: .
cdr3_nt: TGCAGTGCTAGCCCGGACGCAGATAACTATGGCTACACCTTC
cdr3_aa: CSASPDADNYGYTF

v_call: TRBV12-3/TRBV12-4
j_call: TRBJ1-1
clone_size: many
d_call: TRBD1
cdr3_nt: TGTGCCAGCATTCAGGGGGCGCAGAACACTGAAGCTTTCTTT
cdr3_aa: CASIQGAQNTEAFF

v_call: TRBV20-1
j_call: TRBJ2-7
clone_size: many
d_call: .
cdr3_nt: TGCAGTGCTAGAGATTTAATAGGGGGGGGGGGTCCCGAGCAGTACTTC
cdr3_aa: CSARDLIGGGGPEQYF

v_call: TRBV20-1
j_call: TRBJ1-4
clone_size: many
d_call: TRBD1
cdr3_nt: TGCAGTGCTGGACAGGCCCCTAATGAAAAACTGTTTTTT
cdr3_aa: CSAGQAPNEKLFF

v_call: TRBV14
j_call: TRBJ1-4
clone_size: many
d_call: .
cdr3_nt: TGTGCCAGCAGCCCCCTTGGGGCAACTAATGAAAAACTGTTTTTT
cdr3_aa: CASSPLGATNEKLFF

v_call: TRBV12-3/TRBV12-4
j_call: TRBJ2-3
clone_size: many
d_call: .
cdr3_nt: TGTGCCAGCAGTTTATCAGATACGCAGTATTTT
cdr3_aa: CASSLSDTQYF

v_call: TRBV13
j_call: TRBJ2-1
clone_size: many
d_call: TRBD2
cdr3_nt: TGTGCCAGCAGCTCGAGACTAGCGGGGGGGGAGAAGCAGTTCTTC
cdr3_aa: CASSSRLAGGEKQFF

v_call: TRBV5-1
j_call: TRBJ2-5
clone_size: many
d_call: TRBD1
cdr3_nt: TGCGCCAGCAGCCACGACGGACAGGTTCTACAAGAGACCCAGTACTTC
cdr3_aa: CASSHDGQVLQETQYF

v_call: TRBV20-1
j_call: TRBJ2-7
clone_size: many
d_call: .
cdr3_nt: TGCAGTGCTAGAGATCAGGGCAGACCCTACGAGCAGTACTTC
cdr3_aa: CSARDQGRPYEQYF

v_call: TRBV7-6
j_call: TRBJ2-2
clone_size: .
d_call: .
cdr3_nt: TGTGCCAGCAGTTCTCGAATCACCGGGGAGCTGTTTTTT
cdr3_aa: CASSSRITGELFF

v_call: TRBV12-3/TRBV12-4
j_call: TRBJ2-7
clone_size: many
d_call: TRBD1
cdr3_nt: TGTGCCAGCAGTTTTCTACAGGGGCTATACTACGAGCAGTACTTC
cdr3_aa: CASSFLQGLYYEQYF

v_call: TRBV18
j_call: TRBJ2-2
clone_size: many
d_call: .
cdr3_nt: TGTGCCAGCTCACGCGGGACAACCGGGGAGCTGTTTTTT
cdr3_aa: CASSRGTTGELFF

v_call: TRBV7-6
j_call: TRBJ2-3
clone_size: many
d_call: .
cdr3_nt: TGTGCCAGCAGCAGGTCTACGGCAGATACGCAGTATTTT
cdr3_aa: CASSRSTADTQYF

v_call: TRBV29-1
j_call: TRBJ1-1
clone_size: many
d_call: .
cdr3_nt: TGCAGCGTGCCAGCAGGTATGAACACTGAAGCTTTCTTT
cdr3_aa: CSVPAGMNTEAFF

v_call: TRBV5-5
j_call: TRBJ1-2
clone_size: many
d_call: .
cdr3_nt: TGTGCCAGCAGCTTTCAGGAGGGGTCTGGCTACACCTTC
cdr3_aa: CASSFQEGSGYTF

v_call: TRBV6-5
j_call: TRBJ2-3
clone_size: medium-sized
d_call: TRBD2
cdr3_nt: TGTGCCAGCGGGCAACTAGCGGGGGTCACAGATACGCAGTATTTT
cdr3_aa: CASGQLAGVTDTQYF

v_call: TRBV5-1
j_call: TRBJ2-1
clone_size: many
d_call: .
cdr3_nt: TGCGCCAGCAGCTTGAACAATGAGCAGTTCTTC
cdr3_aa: CASSLNNEQFF

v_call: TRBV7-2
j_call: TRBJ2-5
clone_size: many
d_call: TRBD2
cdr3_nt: TGTGCCAGCAGCTTAGTGATTCTAGCGGAGACCCAAGAGACCCAGTACTTC
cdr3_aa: CASSLVILAETQETQYF

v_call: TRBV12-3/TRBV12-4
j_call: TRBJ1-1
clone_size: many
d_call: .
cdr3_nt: TGTGCCAGCAGCCCGGGAGGAGGGGTGACTGAAGCTTTCTTT
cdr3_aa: CASSPGGGVTEAFF

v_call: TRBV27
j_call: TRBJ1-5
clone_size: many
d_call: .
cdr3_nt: TGTGCCAGCAGTTTAGCAGGGAACAATCAGCCCCAGCATTTT
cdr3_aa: CASSLAGNNQPQHF

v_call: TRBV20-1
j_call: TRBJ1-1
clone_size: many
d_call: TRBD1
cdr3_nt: TGCAGTGCGCCGAACAGGGGGCTCGGTGAAGCTTTCTTT
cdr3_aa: CSAPNRGLGEAFF

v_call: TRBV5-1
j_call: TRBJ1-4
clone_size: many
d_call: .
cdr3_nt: TGCGCCAGCAGCACCGGGACGCTACGAAACAATGAAAAACTGTTTTTT
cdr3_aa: CASSTGTLRNNEKLFF

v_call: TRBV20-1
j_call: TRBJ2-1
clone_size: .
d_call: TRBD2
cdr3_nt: TGCAGTGCTAGAGATCGACGGGGGGGAACCTACAATGAGCAGTTCTTC
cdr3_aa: CSARDRRGGTYNEQFF

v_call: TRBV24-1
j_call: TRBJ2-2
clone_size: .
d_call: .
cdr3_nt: TGTGCCACCAGTGATTTTTACACCGGGGAGCTGTTTTTT
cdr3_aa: CATSDFYTGELFF

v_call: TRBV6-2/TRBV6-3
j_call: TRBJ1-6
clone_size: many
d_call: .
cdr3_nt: TGTGCCAGCAGTTACCGGCACTCACCCCTCCACTTT
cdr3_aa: CASSYRHSPLHF

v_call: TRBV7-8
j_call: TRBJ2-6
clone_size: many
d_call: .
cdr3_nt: TGTGCCAGCAGCTTAGTTGGGGCCTCTGGGGCCAACGTCCTGACTTTC
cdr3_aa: CASSLVGASGANVLTF

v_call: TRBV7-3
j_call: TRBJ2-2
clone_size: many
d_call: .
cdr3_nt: TGTGCCAGCAGACAGAACACCGGGGAGCTGTTTTTT
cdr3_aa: CASRQNTGELFF

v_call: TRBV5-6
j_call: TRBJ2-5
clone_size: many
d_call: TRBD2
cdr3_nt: TGTGCCAGCAGCTTTGCACTAGCGGGGGTCAGGGGGGAGACCCAGTACTTC
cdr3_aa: CASSFALAGVRGETQYF

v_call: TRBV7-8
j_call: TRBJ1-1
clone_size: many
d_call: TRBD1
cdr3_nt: TGTGCCAGCAGCCTATTTGGACAGGGCCCCACTGAAGCTTTCTTT
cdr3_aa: CASSLFGQGPTEAFF

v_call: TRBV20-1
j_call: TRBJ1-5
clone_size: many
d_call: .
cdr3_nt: TGCAGTGCTAGTTGGGGTTATCAGCCCCAGCATTTT
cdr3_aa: CSASWGYQPQHF

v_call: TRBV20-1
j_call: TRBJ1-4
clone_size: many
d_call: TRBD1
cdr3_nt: TGCAGTGCTAGAGACCTGGACAGGGTCTATGAAAAACTGTTTTTT
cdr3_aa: CSARDLDRVYEKLFF

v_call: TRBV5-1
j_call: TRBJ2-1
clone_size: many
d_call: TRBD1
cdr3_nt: TGCGCCAGCAGCTTGGCCCGGACAGGGGGGAACAATGAGCAGTTCTTC
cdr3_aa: CASSLARTGGNNEQFF

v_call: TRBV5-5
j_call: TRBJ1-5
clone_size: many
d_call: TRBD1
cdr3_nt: TGTGCCAGCAGCTTGGAGGACAGGGGGTATCAGCCCCAGCATTTT
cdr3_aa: CASSLEDRGYQPQHF

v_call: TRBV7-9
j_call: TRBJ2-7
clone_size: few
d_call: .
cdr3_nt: TGTGCCAGCAGCTTAGGGGCAGGGTTAACCTACGAGCAGTACTTC
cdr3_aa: CASSLGAGLTYEQYF

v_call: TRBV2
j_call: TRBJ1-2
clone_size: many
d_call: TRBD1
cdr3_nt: TGTGCCAGCAGTGACTGGGGACAGACTAAAAACTATGGCTACACCTTC
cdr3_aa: CASSDWGQTKNYGYTF

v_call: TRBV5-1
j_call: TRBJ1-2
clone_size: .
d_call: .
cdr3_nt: TGCGCCAGCAGCTTCAGGGATAACTGTGGCTACACCTTC
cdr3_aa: CASSFRDNCGYTF

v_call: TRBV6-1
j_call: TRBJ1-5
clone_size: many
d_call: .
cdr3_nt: TGTGCCAGCAACCCAGTCTATAGCAATCAGCCCCAGCATTTT
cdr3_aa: CASNPVYSNQPQHF

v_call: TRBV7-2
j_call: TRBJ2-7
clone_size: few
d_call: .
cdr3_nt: TGTGCCAGCAGCTTCCAGATAGCGGAAAACTACGAGCAGTACTTC
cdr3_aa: CASSFQIAENYEQYF

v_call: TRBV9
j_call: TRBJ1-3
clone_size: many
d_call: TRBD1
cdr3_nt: TGTGCCAGCAGCGACAGGGGACCCTCTGGAAACACCATATATTTT
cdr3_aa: CASSDRGPSGNTIYF

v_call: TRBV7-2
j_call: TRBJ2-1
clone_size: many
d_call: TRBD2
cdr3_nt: TGTGCCAGCAGTTCTCAGGGACTAGCGGGGGAGAACAATGAGCAGTTCTTC
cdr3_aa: CASSSQGLAGENNEQFF

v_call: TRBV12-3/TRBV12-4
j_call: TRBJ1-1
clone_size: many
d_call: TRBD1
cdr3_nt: TGTGCCAGCACCCCGGACAGGGAAGCTGAAGCTTTCTTT
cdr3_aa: CASTPDREAEAFF

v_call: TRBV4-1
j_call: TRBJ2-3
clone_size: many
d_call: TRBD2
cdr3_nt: TGCGCCAGCAGCTCGGGACCGGGACTAGGGGTTCGGGATACGCAGTATTTT
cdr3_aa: CASSSGPGLGVRDTQYF

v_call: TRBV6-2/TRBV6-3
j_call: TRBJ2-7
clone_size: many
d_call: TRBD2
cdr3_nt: TGTGCCAGCAGTCGTAGCGGGGGACCTACGGAGCAGTACTTC
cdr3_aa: CASSRSGGPTEQYF

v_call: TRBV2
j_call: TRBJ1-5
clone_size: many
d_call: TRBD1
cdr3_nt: TGTGCCAGCGGGGGGACAGGGAGTATCCAGCATTTT
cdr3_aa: CASGGTGSIQHF

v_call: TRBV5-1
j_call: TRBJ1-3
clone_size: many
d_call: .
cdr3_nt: TGCGCCAGCAGCTTGCCAGGGTTTTCAGGAAACACCATATATTTT
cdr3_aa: CASSLPGFSGNTIYF

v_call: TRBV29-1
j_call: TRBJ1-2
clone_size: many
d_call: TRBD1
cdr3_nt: TGCAGCGTCTGGACAGGGGGCGTCTATGGCTACACCTTC
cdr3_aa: CSVWTGGVYGYTF

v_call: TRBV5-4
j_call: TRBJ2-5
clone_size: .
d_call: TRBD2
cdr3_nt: TGTGCCAGCAGCTTGGTACGGGAGGGACAAGAGACCCAGTACTTC
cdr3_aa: CASSLVREGQETQYF

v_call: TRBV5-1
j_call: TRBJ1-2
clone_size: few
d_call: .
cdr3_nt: TGCGCCAGCAGCCTAATTATGGGGGGCGATGGCTACACCTTC
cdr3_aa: CASSLIMGGDGYTF

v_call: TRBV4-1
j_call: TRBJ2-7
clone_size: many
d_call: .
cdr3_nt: TGCGCCAGCAGCCAAGATCGGACTTTTTCCTACGAGCAGTACTTC
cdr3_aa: CASSQDRTFSYEQYF

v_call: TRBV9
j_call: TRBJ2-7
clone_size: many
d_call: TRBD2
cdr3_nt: TGTGCCAGCAGCGTAGGCTGGGCGGGGGGTGCCTACGAGCAGTACTTC
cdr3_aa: CASSVGWAGGAYEQYF

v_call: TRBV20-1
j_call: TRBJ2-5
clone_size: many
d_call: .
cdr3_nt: TGCAGTGCTACCCGACCCGAAGAGACCCAGTACTTC
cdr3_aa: CSATRPEETQYF

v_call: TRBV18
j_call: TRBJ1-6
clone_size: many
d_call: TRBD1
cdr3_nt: TGTGCCAGCTCACCACTGGACAGGGGCTCACCCCTCCACTTT
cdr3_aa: CASSPLDRGSPLHF

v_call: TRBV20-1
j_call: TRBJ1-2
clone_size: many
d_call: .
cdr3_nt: TGCAGTGCTAGAGATTCCAGAAACTCAAACTATGGCTACACCTTC
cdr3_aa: CSARDSRNSNYGYTF

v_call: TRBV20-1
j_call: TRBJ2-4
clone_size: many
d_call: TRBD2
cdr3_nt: TGCAGTGCTAGCCTTCTTGCTAGCGGGGGAAACAAAAACATTCAGTACTTC
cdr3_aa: CSASLLASGGNKNIQYF

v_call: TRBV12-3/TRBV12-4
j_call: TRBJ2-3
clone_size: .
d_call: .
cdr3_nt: TGTGCCATCAGTTCGGCGGATACGCAGTATTTT
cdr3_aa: CAISSADTQYF

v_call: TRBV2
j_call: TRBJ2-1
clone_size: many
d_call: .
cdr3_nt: TGTGCCAGCAGTCGGGACTCTGGGGAGCAGTTCTTC
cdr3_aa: CASSRDSGEQFF

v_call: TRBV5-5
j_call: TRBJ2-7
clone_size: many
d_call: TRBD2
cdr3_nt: TGTGCCAGCAGCTTGATAGCGGGGGGCTACGAGCAGTACTTC
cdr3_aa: CASSLIAGGYEQYF